This TCR beta chain was sequenced in a study of radiation and T cells in renal cell carcinoma. Germline assignment: CDR1 MDHEN and CDR2 SYDVKM. V lost 6 bases, J lost 3 bases, and 15 bases lay in between. The CDR3 is 14 residues long. The sample's time point: blood 4 weeks post-SBRT, at nephrectomy. The treatment was: 15 Gy SBRT to primary tumor, nephrectomy 4 weeks later. Nephrectomy followed 15 Gy stereotactic body radiation by 4 weeks. The tumor was a clear cell renal cell carcinoma. The repertoire was sequenced with immunoSEQ multiplex PCR; TCRdb's copy has only in-frame clones and lacks some. The data show 120,000 to 150,000 clones, approximately 86% seen once.

The sequencing used blood, collected from a patient whose treatment included radiotherapy and nephrectomy. The rearrangement joins TRBV28 to TRBJ2-7; D possibly corresponds to TRBD1 (6 bases). This TCR was recovered from a woman in her forties or fifties with renal cell carcinoma. The CDR3 sequence: CASSLTGSVYEQYF. The DNA for the CDR3 is TGTGCCAGCAGCCTGACAGGCAGCGTCTACGAGCAGTACTTC.